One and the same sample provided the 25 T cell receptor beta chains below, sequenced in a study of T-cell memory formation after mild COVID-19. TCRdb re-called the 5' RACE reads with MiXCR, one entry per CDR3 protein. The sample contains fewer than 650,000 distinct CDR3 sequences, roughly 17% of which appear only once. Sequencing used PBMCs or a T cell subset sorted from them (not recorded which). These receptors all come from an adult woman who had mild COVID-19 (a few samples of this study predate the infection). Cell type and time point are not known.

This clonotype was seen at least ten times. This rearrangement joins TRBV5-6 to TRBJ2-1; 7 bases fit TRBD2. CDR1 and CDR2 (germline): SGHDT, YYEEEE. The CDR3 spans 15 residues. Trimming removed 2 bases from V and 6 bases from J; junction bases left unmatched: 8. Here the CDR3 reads CASSFATGGGNEQFF. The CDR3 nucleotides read TGTGCCAGCAGCTTCGCCACGGGGGGAGGCAATGAGCAGTTCTTC.

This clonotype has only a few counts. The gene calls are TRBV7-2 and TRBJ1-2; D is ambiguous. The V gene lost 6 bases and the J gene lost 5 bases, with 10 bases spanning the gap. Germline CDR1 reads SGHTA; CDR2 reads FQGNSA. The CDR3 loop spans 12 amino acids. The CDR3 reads CASSWAGYGYTF. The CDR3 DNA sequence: TGTGCCAGCAGTTGGGCGGGTTATGGCTACACCTTC.

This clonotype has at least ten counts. CDR3 protein: CASSYSDRLRTDTQYF. The CDR3 DNA sequence: TGTGCCAGCAGCTATAGCGATCGGCTTCGGACAGATACGCAGTATTTT. V is TRBV7-6 and J is TRBJ2-3, with D perhaps TRBD2 (5 bases). The germline V gene encodes CDR1 SGHVS and CDR2 FNYEAQ. This CDR3 region has 16 residues. The V end was cut by 4 bases, the J end by 3 bases, with 17 bases between.

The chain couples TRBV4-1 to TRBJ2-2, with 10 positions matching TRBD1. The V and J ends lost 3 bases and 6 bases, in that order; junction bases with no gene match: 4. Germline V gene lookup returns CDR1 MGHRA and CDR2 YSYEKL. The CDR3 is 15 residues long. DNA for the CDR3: TGCGCCAGCAGCCAGTGGGACAGGGGTTCCGGGGAGCTGTTTTTT. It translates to CASSQWDRGSGELFF.

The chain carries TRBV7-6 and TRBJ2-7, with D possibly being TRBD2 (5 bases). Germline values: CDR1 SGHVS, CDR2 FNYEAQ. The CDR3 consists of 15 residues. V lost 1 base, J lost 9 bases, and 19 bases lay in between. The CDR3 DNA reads TGTGCCAGCAGCTTAGGGGCTTTACTCCATGGGAGGCAGTACTTC. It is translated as CASSLGALLHGRQYF.

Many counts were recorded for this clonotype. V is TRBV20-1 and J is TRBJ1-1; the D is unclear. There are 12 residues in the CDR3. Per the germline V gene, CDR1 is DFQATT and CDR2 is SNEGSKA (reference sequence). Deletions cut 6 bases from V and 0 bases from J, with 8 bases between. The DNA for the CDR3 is TGCAGTGCCCTACAGCTGAACACTGAAGCTTTCTTT. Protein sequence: CSALQLNTEAFF.

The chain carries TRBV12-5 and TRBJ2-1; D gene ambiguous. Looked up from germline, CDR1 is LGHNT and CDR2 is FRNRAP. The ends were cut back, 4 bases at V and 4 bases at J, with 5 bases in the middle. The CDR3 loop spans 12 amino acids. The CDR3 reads CASGYTYNEQFF. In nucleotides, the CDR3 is TGTGCTAGTGGTTACACATACAATGAGCAGTTCTTC.

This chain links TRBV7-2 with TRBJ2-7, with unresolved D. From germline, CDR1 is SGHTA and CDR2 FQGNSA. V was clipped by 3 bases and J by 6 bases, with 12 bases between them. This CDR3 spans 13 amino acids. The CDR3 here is CASSLGLATEQYF. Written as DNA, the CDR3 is TGTGCCAGCAGCTTGGGCTTAGCCACCGAGCAGTACTTC.

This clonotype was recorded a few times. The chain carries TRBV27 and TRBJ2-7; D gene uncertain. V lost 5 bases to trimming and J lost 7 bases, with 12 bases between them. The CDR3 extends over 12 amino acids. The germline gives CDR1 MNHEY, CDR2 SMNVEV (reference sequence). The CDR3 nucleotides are TGTGCCAGCAGTCCAGGCCCCGGTGAGCAGTACTTC. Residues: CASSPGPGEQYF.

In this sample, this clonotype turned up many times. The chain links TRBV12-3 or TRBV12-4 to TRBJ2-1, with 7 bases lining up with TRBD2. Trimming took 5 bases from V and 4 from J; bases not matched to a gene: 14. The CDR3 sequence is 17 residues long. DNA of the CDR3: TGTGCCAGCAGTGGGGGGGAGTTAGCGGTGGGATACAATGAGCAGTTCTTC. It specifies CASSGGELAVGYNEQFF.

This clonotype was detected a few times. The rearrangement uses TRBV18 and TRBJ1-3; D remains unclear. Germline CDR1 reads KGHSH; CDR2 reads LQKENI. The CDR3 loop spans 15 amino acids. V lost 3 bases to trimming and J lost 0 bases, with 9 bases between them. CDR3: CASSPSAASGNTIYF. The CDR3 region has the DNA TGTGCCAGCTCACCTTCGGCGGCCTCTGGAAACACCATATATTTT.

The CDR3, as DNA: TGCGCCAGCAGCGTTCTACTAGCGGGAGACTACGAGCAGTACTTC. It yields the protein CASSVLLAGDYEQYF. The chain uses TRBV5-1 and TRBJ2-7; 11 bases agree with TRBD2. Per germline, CDR1 SGHRS and CDR2 YFSETQ. The CDR3 spans 15 residues. Trimming took 4 bases from V and 3 from J; bases not matched to a gene: 6.

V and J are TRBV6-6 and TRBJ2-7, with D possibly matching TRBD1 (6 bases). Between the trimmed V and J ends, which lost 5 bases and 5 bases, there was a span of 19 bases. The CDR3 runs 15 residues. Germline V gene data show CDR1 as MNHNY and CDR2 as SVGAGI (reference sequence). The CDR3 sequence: CASSRSVQGWNEQYF. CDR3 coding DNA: TGTGCCAGCAGTCGCTCTGTCCAGGGGTGGAACGAGCAGTACTTC.

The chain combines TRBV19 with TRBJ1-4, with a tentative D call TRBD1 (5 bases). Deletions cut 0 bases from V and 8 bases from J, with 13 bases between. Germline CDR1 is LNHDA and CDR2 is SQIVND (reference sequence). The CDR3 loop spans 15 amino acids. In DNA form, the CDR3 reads TGTGCCAGTAGTATAGATCTAGGGGAACGGGAAAAACTGTTTTTT. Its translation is CASSIDLGEREKLFF.

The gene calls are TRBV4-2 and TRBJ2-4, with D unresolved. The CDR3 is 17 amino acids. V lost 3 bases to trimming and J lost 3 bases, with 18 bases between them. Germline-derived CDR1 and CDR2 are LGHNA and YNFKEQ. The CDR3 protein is CASSQDLSPTGKNIQYF. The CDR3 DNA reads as TGTGCCAGCAGCCAGGATCTATCCCCCACGGGCAAAAACATTCAGTACTTC.

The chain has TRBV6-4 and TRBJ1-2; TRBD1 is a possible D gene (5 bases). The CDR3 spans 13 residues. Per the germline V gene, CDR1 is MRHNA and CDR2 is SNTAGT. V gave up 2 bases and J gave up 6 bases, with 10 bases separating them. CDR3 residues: CASSDGWGHGYTF. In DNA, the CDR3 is TGTGCCAGCAGTGACGGGTGGGGCCATGGCTACACCTTC.

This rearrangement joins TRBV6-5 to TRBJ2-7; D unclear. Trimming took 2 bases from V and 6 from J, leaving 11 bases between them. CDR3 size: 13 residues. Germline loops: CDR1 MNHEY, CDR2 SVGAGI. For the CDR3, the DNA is TGTGCCAGCAGTTACAGTGTCGAAGCCGAGCAGTACTTC. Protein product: CASSYSVEAEQYF.

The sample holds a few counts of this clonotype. The CDR3 DNA sequence: TGTGCCAGTAGAACCCCCCTTCCGGACCGGAATCAGCCCCAGCATTTT. This translates into CASRTPLPDRNQPQHF. The rearrangement joins TRBV19 to TRBJ1-5; D not certain. This CDR3 region has 16 residues. Trimming took 6 bases from V and 4 from J, leaving 19 bases between them. Per the germline V gene, CDR1 is LNHDA and CDR2 is SQIVND (reference sequence).

The CDR3 DNA follows: TGCGCCAGCAGCCCGGGGACAGTTCAAAATCAGCCCCAGCATTTT. It yields the protein CASSPGTVQNQPQHF. The rearrangement links TRBV5-1 to TRBJ1-5, with 7 bases identical to TRBD1. V lost 4 bases, J lost 4 bases, and 8 bases stayed unmatched. Germline V CDR1 and CDR2: SGHRS, YFSETQ. The CDR3 length is 15 residues.

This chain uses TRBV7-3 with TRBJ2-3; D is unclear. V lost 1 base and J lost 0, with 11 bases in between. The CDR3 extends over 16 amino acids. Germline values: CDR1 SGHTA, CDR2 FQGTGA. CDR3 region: CASSLKDGRSTDTQYF. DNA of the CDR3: TGTGCCAGCAGCTTAAAGGACGGACGGAGCACAGATACGCAGTATTTT.

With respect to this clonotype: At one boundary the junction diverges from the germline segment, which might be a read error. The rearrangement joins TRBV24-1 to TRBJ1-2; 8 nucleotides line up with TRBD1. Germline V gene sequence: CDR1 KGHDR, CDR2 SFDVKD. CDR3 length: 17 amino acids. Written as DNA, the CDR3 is TGTGCCCCCAGTGATGCCGACAGGGGAGAAGTGCGCTATGGCTACACCTTC. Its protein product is CAPSDADRGEVRYGYTF.

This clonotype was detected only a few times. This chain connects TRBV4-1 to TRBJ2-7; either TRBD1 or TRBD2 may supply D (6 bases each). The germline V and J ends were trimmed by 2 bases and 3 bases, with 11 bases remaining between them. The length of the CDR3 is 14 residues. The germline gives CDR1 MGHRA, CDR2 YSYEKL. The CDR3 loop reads CASSQTGADYEQYF. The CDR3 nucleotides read TGCGCCAGCAGCCAAACGGGGGCAGACTACGAGCAGTACTTC.

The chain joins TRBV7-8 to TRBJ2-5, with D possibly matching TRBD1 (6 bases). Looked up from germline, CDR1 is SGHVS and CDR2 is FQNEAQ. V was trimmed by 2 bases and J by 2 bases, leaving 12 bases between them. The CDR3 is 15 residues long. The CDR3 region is CASSLPRGIQETQYF. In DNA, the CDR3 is TGTGCCAGCAGCTTACCCAGGGGCATACAAGAGACCCAGTACTTC.

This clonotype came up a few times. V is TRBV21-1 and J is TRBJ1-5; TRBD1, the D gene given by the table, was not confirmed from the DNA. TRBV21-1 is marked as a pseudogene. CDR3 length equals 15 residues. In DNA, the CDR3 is TGTGCCAGCAGCAAAGCGGGACAGCTACATCAGCCCCAGCATTTT. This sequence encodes CASSKAGQLHQPQHF.

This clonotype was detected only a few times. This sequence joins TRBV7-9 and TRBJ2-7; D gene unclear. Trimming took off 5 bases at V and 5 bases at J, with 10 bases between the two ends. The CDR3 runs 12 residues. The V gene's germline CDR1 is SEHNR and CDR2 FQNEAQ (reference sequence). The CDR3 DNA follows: TGTGCCAGCAGCCCCCCCAAGAACGAGCAGTACTTC. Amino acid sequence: CASSPPKNEQYF.